This T cell receptor (beta chain) emerged from a study of cytomegalovirus exposure and HLA in healthy donors. CDR3 length: 15 amino acids. Deletions cut 5 bases from V and 2 bases from J, with 14 bases between. Looked up from germline, CDR1 is SGHVS and CDR2 is FQNEAQ. Only in-frame clones appear in the TCRdb table, and some are missing; sequencing was by immunoSEQ multiplex PCR. Of some 260,000 clones listed, roughly 88% were seen once; the top ten hold around 3.3%. The source is a woman aged 30 to 39 in good health and CMV-seronegative. The rearrangement joins TRBV7-8 to TRBJ2-3; the D is unclear. Material for sequencing was PBMCs. The chain's CDR3 is CASSHEIGPTDTQYF. The CDR3 nucleotides read TGTGCCAGCAGCCATGAAATAGGGCCCACAGATACGCAGTATTTT.